One sample yielded the 16 T cell receptor beta chains listed below, sequenced in a study of CD8+ T cells in alopecia areata. cDNA prepared by RNA extraction and subsequent reverse transcription served as the template for sequencing. The method was immunoSEQ multiplex PCR; TCRdb's version includes in-frame clones alone and lacks a portion of them. The sample includes 110,000 to 150,000 clones, roughly half seen only once; the top ten take over 0.85%. The sample consisted of CD4+ T cells sorted from blood, taken at week 0. The receptors come from a human donor with alopecia areata.

This clone was found a few times. The genes are TRBV25-1 and TRBJ2-7; maybe TRBD1 (5 bases). The germline V gene has CDR1 MGHDK and CDR2 SYGVNS. The CDR3 spans 11 residues. Trimming took off 7 bases at V and 4 bases at J, with 8 bases between the two ends. The CDR3 loop reads CASTSGYEQYF. The CDR3 DNA sequence: TGTGCCAGCACGTCAGGGTACGAGCAGTACTTC.

J is TRBJ2-2 and V is TRBV5-4, with 12 positions matching TRBD2. CDR1 and CDR2 from the germline V gene are SGHNT and YYREEE (reference sequence). V was clipped by 3 bases and J by 0 bases; unmatched bases: 12. CDR3 size: 20 residues. The CDR3 spells CASSSVGSSGRAANTGELFF. CDR3 in DNA: TGTGCCAGCAGCTCGGTTGGGTCTAGCGGGAGGGCCGCGAACACCGGGGAGCTGTTTTTT.

On this clone: The sample has other DNA sequences that encode this CDR3 too. The rearrangement joins TRBV30 to TRBJ2-1, with D perhaps TRBD2 (5 bases). CDR3 length: 14 amino acids. Deletions cut 3 bases from V and 1 base from J, with 10 bases between. The germline V gene encodes CDR1 GTSNPN and CDR2 SVGIG (reference sequence). CDR3 sequence reads: CAWRGGLSYNEQFF. CDR3 in DNA: TGTGCCTGGAGAGGAGGATTATCCTACAATGAGCAGTTCTTC.

This clone was found a few times. The genes are TRBV30 and TRBJ1-1; possible D gene TRBD1, 6 bases. Trimming pared 2 bases from V and 6 bases from J, leaving 16 bases between. Per germline, CDR1 GTSNPN and CDR2 SVGIG (reference sequence). The CDR3 loop spans 14 amino acids. The chain's CDR3 is CAWSPLGARAEAFF. In DNA form, the CDR3 reads TGTGCCTGGAGTCCACTGGGGGCGAGGGCTGAAGCTTTCTTT.

The genes are TRBV18 and TRBJ2-5, with D perhaps TRBD1 (6 bases). CDR3 length equals 13 residues. Germline CDR1 reads KGHSH; CDR2 reads LQKENI. V was pared by 2 bases and J by 5 bases, with 9 bases between. The CDR3 nucleotides are TGTGCCAGCTCACCAGGGGGCTTGGAGACCCAGTACTTC. This encodes CASSPGGLETQYF.

V usage is TRBV30 and J usage is TRBJ2-3, with 12 bases lining up with TRBD2. This CDR3 region has 14 residues. Trimming at V came to 6 bases and at J to 2 bases, leaving 3 bases not matched to a gene. Germline lookup yields CDR1 GTSNPN and CDR2 SVGIG (reference sequence). The CDR3 DNA reads TGTGCCTGCCGACTAGCGGGAGCCACAGATACGCAGTATTTT. It yields the protein CACRLAGATDTQYF.

The chain uses TRBV6-5 and TRBJ2-7, with D perhaps TRBD1 (6 bases). CDR1 and CDR2 (germline): MNHEY, SVGAGI. The CDR3 runs 15 residues. V shed 5 bases and J shed 2 bases, with 16 bases lying between them. The CDR3 here is CASSLGPTGTYEQYF. CDR3 sequence (DNA): TGTGCCAGCAGTCTCGGGCCGACAGGCACCTACGAGCAGTACTTC.

V is TRBV29-1 and J is TRBJ2-1; 7 positions match TRBD1. The CDR3 totals 13 residues. V lost 7 bases and J lost 12; bases outside the gene matches: 15. CDR1 SQVTM and CDR2 ANQGSEA come from the germline V gene. DNA of the CDR3: TGCAGCGCTAGGACAGGTCGTCGGGCCCGGCAGTTCTTC. It codes for CSARTGRRARQFF.

The gene calls are TRBV19 and TRBJ1-1; TRBD1 matches 7 bases. Germline V gives CDR1 LNHDA, CDR2 SQIVND (reference sequence). V dropped 5 bases and J dropped 3; count of bases not matched to a gene: 3. The CDR3 is 13 residues long. The CDR3 sequence is CASSFTGDTEAFF. The CDR3 nucleotides are TGTGCCAGTAGTTTTACAGGGGACACTGAAGCTTTCTTT.

V is TRBV18 and J is TRBJ2-1; no firm D call. The CDR3 loop spans 15 amino acids. V was pared by 3 bases and J by 0 bases, with 9 bases between. In germline, CDR1 is KGHSH, CDR2 LQKENI. CDR3 in amino acids: CASSPVTLSYNEQFF. The CDR3 region has the DNA TGTGCCAGCTCACCTGTCACCCTCTCCTACAATGAGCAGTTCTTC.

This clone was found a few times. This chain joins TRBV29-1 and TRBJ1-4; 11 bases line up with TRBD1. The germline V gene encodes CDR1 SQVTM and CDR2 ANQGSEA. J gave up 10 bases and V 6 bases, and 4 bases lay outside the gene matches. The CDR3 is made up of 12 amino acids. This CDR3 is CSVGDRGRKLFF. In DNA, the CDR3 is TGCAGCGTCGGGGACAGGGGGAGAAAACTGTTTTTT. Full variable domain (remainder filled in from reference TRBV29-1 and TRBJ1-4): SAVISQKPSRDICQRGTSLTIQCQVDSQVTMMFWYRQQPGQSLTLIATANQGSEATYESGFVIDKFPISRPNLTFSTLTVSNMSPEDSSIYLCSVGDRGRKLFFGSGTQLSVL.

This chain connects TRBV29-1 to TRBJ2-1; D perhaps matches TRBD2 (6 bases). The V end was cut by 6 bases, the J end by 1 base, with 25 bases between. Germline values: CDR1 SQVTM, CDR2 ANQGSEA. The CDR3 has 18 residues. CDR3 region: CSVTHPGGGIGSYNEQFF. In nucleotides, the CDR3 is TGCAGCGTAACCCACCCCGGGGGTGGTATAGGTTCCTACAATGAGCAGTTCTTC.

In regard to this clone: A read error is possible here, since a much larger clone lies one base away. The chain combines TRBV11-2 with TRBJ2-1; no reliable D call. Deletions cut 6 bases from V and 2 bases from J, with 2 bases between. Germline assignment: CDR1 SGHAT and CDR2 FQNNGV. The CDR3 spans 11 residues. CDR3: CASSTYNEQFF. The CDR3 DNA sequence: TGTGCCAGCAGTACCTACAATGAGCAGTTCTTC.

V and J are TRBV19 and TRBJ1-5; 7 bases agree with TRBD1. Trimming at V came to 3 bases and at J to 4 bases, leaving 6 bases not matched to a gene. This CDR3 contains 15 residues. Germline V gene data show CDR1 as LNHDA and CDR2 as SQIVND (reference sequence). The CDR3 protein is CASSMQGGENQPQHF. The CDR3 nucleotides are TGTGCCAGTAGTATGCAGGGGGGGGAGAATCAGCCCCAGCATTTT. Based on the CDR3 plus reference TRBV19 and TRBJ1-5, the full variable domain is DGGITQSPKYLFRKEGQNVTLSCEQNLNHDAMYWYRQDPGQGLRLIYYSQIVNDFQKGDIAEGYSVSREKKESFPLTVTSAQKNPTAFYLCASSMQGGENQPQHFGDGTRLSIL.

This clone appeared a single time. The chain carries TRBV18 and TRBJ1-5; a weak D match, TRBD1 (6 bases). V was cut by 5 bases and J by 0 bases, with 17 bases left in between. This CDR3 spans 17 amino acids. Germline values: CDR1 KGHSH, CDR2 LQKENI. The chain's CDR3 is CASSYRDIGTSNQPQHF. In DNA, the CDR3 is TGTGCCAGCTCATACCGGGACATAGGAACTAGCAATCAGCCCCAGCATTTT. Together with reference TRBV18 and TRBJ1-5, the CDR3 gives the full variable domain: NAGVMQNPRHLVRRRGQEARLRCSPMKGHSHVYWYRQLPEEGLKFMVYLQKENIIDESGMPKERFSAEFPKEGPSILRIQQVVRGDSAAYFCASSYRDIGTSNQPQHFGDGTRLSIL.

This clone showed up just a few times. This rearrangement joins TRBV4-1 to TRBJ2-1; D is possibly TRBD1 or TRBD2 (6 bases each). There are 16 residues in the CDR3. Germline CDR1 reads MGHRA; CDR2 reads YSYEKL. The V and J ends lost 4 bases and 5 bases respectively, with 18 bases between them. The CDR3 DNA sequence: TGCGCCAGCAGCCGCCCCCTAGGGGGGCGAGACAATGAGCAGTTCTTC. Residues: CASSRPLGGRDNEQFF.